This TCR beta chain was sequenced during a study of OX40 agonist ivuxolimab in advanced cancers. Study outcomes and limitations: Undetermined was the antigen specificity of the expanded peripheral T cells.

This CDR3 has 16 residues. V shed 4 bases, J shed 1 base, and the junction held 7 bases outside the gene matches. CDR1 MNHEY and CDR2 SVGAGI come from the germline V gene. Concerning this clone: Its antigen remains unidentified.

Sequenced by immunoSEQ multiplex PCR; TCRdb stores in-frame clones only, minus some. Of 48,000 or so clones listed, about 81% are singletons. The chain joins TRBV6-5 to TRBJ1-1; 9 bases are shared with TRBD1. This sample comprised CD4+ or CD8+ T cells sorted from blood, obtained in a trial of the OX40 agonist ivuxolimab. The TCR sequence derives from an adult with an advanced solid tumor such as melanoma, head and neck, liver or kidney cancer. CDR3 sequence: CASSFLQGAGNTEAFF. The CDR3 coding sequence is TGTGCCAGCAGTTTCTTACAGGGGGCCGGGAACACTGAAGCTTTCTTT.